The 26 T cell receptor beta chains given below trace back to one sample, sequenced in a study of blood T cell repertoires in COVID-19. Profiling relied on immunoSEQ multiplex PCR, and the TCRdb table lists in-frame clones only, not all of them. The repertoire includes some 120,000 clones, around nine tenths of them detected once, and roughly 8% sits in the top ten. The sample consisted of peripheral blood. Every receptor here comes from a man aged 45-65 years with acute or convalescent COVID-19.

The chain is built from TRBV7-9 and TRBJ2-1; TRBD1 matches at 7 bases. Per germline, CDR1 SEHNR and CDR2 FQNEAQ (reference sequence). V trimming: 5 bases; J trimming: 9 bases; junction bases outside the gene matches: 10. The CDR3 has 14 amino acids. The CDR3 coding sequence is TGTGCCAGCAGCCCTAGAAACAGGGGCAGTGAGCAGTTCTTC. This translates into CASSPRNRGSEQFF.

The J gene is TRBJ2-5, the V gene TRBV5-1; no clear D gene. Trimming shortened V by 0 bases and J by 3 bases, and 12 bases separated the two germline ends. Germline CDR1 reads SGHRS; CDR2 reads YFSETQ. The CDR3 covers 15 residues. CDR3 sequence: CASSLAGQTEETQYF. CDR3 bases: TGCGCCAGCAGCTTGGCGGGTCAGACTGAAGAGACCCAGTACTTC.

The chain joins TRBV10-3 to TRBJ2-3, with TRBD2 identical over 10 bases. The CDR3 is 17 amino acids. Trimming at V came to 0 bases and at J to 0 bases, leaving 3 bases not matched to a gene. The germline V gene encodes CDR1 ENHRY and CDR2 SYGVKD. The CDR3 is CAISESGTSVSTDTQYF. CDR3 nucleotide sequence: TGTGCCATCAGTGAGTCAGGGACTAGCGTTAGCACAGATACGCAGTATTTT.

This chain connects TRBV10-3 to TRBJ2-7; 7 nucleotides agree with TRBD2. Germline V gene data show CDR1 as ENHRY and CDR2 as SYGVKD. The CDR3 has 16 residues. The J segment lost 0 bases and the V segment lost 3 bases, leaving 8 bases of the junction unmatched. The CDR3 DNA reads TGTGCCATCAGTGATGCCCCTCGCGGGAGCTCCTACGAGCAGTACTTC. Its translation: CAISDAPRGSSYEQYF.

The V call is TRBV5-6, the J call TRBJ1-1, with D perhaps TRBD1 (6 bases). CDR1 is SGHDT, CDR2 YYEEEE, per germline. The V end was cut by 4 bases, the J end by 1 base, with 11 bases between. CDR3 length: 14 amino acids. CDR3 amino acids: CASSPGHTNTEAFF. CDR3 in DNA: TGTGCCAGCAGCCCGGGACACACGAACACTGAAGCTTTCTTT.

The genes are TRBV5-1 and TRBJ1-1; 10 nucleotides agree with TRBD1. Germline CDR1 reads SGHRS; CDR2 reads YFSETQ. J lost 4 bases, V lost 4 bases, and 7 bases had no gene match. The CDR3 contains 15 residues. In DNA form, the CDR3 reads TGCGCCAGCAGCCGGGACGGACAGGGGGTCACTGAAGCTTTCTTT. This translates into CASSRDGQGVTEAFF.

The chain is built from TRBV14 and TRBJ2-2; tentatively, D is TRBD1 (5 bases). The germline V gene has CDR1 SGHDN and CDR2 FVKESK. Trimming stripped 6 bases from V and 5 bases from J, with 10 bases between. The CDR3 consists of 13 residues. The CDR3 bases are TGTGCCAGCAGGTCCTCAGGGACCGGGGAGCTGTTTTTT. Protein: CASRSSGTGELFF.

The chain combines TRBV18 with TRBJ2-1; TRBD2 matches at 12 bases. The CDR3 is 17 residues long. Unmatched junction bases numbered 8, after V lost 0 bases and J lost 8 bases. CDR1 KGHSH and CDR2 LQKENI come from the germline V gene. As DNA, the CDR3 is TGTGCCAGCTCACCACCGACTAGCGGGAGTAATGTGGATGAGCAGTTCTTC. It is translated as CASSPPTSGSNVDEQFF. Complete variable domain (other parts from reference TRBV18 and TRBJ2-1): NAGVMQNPRHLVRRRGQEARLRCSPMKGHSHVYWYRQLPEEGLKFMVYLQKENIIDESGMPKERFSAEFPKEGPSILRIQQVVRGDSAAYFCASSPPTSGSNVDEQFFGPGTRLTVL.

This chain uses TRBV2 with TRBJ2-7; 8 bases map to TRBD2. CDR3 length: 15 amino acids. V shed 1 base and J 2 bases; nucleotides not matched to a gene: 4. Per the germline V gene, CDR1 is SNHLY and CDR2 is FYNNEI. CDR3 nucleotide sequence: TGTGCCAGCAGTGAAGGCAGCGGGGGCACCTACGAGCAGTACTTC. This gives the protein CASSEGSGGTYEQYF.

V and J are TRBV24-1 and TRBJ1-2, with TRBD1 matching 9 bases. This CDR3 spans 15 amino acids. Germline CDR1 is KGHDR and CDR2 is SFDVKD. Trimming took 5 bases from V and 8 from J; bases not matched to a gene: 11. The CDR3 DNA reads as TGTGCCACCAGTGGAGGCCGACAGGGGGATGGGGGCTACACCTTC. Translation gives CATSGGRQGDGGYTF.

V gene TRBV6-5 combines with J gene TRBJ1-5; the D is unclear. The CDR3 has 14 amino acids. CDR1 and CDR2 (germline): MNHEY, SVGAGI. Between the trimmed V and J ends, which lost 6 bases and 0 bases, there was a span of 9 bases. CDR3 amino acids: CASRPGISNQPQHF. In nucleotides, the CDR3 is TGTGCCAGCAGACCCGGGATTAGCAATCAGCCCCAGCATTTT.

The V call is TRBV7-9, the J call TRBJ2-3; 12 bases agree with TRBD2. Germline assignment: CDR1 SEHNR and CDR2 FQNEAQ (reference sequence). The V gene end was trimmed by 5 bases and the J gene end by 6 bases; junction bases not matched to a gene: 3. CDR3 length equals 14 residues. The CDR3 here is CASSLGTSGDTQYF. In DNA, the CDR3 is TGTGCCAGCAGCCTCGGGACTAGCGGGGATACGCAGTATTTT.

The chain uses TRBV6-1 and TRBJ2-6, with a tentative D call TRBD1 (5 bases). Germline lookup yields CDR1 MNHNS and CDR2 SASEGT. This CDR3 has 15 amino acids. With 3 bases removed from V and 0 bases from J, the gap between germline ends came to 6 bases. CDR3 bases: TGTGCCAGCAGTGACAGGGCCTCTGGGGCCAACGTCCTGACTTTC. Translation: CASSDRASGANVLTF.

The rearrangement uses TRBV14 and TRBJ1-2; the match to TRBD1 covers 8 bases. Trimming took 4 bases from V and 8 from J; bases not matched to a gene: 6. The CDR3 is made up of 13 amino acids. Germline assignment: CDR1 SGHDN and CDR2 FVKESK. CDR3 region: CASSLLPGGGYTF. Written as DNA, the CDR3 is TGTGCCAGCAGCCTTCTACCAGGGGGCGGCTACACCTTC.

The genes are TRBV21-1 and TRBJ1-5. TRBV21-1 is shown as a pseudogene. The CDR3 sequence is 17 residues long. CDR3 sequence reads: CASSSSREPRSIKPQHF. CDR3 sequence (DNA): TGTGCCAGCAGTTCTTCCCGGGAACCTAGATCAATCAAGCCCCAGCATTTT.

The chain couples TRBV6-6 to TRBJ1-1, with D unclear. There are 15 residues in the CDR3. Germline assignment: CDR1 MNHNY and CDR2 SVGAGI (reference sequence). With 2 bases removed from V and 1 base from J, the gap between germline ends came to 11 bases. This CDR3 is CASSYTTLANTEAFF. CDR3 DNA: TGTGCCAGCAGTTACACTACCTTAGCGAACACTGAAGCTTTCTTT.

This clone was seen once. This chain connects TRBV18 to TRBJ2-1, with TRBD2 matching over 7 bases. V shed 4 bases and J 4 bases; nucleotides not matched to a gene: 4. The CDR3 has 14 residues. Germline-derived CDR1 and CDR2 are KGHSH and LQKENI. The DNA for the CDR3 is TGTGCCAGCTCACAAGGGACTACTTACAATGAGCAGTTCTTC. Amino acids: CASSQGTTYNEQFF. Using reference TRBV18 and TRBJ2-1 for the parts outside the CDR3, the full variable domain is NAGVMQNPRHLVRRRGQEARLRCSPMKGHSHVYWYRQLPEEGLKFMVYLQKENIIDESGMPKERFSAEFPKEGPSILRIQQVVRGDSAAYFCASSQGTTYNEQFFGPGTRLTVL.

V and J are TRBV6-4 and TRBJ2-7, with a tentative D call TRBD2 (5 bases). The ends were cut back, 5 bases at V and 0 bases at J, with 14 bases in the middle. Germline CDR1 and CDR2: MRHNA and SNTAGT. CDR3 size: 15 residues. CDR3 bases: TGTGCCAGCAGTTCGGACTCCTTGAGCTCCTACGAGCAGTACTTC. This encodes CASSSDSLSSYEQYF.

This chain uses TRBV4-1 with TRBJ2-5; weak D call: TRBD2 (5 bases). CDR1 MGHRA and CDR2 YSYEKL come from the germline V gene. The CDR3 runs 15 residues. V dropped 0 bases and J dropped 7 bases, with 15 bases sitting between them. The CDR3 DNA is TGCGCCAGCAGCCAAGAAGGGTCGGCTAGCTGGACCCAGTACTTC. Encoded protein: CASSQEGSASWTQYF.

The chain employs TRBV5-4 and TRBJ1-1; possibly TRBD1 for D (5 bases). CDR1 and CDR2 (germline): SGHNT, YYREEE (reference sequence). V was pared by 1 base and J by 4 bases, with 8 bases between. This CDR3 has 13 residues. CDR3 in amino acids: CASSLQGPTEAFF. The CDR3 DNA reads TGTGCCAGCAGCTTGCAGGGCCCCACTGAAGCTTTCTTT.

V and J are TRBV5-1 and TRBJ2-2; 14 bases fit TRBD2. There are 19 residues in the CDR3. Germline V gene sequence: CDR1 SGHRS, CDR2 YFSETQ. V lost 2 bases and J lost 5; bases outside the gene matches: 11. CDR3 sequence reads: CASSFGLAGGVGWTGELFF. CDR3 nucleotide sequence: TGCGCCAGCAGCTTCGGACTAGCGGGAGGTGTTGGATGGACCGGGGAGCTGTTTTTT.

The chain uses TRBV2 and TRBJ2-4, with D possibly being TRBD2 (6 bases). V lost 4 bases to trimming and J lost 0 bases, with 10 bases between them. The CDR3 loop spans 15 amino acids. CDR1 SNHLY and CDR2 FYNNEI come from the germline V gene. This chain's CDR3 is CASSVMREAKNIQYF. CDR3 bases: TGTGCCAGCAGTGTTATGCGGGAAGCCAAAAACATTCAGTACTTC.

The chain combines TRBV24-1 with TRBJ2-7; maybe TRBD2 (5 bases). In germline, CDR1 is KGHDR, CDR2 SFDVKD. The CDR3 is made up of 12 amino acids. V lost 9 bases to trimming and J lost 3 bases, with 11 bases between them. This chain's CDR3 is CATSDRGYEQYF. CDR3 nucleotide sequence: TGTGCCACCTCCGACCGGGGCTACGAGCAGTACTTC.

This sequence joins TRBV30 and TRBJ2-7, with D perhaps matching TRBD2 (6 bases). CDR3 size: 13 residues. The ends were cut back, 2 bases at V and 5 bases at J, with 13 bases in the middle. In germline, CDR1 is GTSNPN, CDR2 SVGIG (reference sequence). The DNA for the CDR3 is TGTGCCTGGAGTTCGGAGGGGTTCGACGAGCAGTACTTC. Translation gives CAWSSEGFDEQYF.

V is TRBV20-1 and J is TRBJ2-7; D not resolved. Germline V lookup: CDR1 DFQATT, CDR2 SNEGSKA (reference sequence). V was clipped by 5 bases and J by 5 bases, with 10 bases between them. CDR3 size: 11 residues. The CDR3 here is CSAGRPDEQYF. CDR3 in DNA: TGCAGTGCTGGGCGACCTGACGAGCAGTACTTC.

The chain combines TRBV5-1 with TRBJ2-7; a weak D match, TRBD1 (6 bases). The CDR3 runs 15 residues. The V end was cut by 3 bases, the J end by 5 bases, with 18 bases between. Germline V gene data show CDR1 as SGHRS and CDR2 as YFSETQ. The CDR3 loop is CASSYAQGMRNEQYF. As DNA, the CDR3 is TGCGCCAGCAGCTACGCCCAGGGGATGCGGAACGAGCAGTACTTC.